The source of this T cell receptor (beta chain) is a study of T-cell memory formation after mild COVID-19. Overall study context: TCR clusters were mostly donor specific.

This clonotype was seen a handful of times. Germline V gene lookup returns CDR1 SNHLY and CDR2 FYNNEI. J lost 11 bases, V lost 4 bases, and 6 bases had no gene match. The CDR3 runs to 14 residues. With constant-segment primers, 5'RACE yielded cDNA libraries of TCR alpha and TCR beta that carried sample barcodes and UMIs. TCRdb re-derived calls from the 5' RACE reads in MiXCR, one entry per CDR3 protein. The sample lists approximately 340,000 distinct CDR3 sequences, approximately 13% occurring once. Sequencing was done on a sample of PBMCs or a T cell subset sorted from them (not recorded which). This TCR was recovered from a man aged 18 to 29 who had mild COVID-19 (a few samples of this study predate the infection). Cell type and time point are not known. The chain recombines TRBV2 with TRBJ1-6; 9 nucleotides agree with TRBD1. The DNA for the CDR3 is TGTGCCAGCAGTGGCGGGACAGGGCGACCACCCCTCCACTTT. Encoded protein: CASSGGTGRPPLHF.